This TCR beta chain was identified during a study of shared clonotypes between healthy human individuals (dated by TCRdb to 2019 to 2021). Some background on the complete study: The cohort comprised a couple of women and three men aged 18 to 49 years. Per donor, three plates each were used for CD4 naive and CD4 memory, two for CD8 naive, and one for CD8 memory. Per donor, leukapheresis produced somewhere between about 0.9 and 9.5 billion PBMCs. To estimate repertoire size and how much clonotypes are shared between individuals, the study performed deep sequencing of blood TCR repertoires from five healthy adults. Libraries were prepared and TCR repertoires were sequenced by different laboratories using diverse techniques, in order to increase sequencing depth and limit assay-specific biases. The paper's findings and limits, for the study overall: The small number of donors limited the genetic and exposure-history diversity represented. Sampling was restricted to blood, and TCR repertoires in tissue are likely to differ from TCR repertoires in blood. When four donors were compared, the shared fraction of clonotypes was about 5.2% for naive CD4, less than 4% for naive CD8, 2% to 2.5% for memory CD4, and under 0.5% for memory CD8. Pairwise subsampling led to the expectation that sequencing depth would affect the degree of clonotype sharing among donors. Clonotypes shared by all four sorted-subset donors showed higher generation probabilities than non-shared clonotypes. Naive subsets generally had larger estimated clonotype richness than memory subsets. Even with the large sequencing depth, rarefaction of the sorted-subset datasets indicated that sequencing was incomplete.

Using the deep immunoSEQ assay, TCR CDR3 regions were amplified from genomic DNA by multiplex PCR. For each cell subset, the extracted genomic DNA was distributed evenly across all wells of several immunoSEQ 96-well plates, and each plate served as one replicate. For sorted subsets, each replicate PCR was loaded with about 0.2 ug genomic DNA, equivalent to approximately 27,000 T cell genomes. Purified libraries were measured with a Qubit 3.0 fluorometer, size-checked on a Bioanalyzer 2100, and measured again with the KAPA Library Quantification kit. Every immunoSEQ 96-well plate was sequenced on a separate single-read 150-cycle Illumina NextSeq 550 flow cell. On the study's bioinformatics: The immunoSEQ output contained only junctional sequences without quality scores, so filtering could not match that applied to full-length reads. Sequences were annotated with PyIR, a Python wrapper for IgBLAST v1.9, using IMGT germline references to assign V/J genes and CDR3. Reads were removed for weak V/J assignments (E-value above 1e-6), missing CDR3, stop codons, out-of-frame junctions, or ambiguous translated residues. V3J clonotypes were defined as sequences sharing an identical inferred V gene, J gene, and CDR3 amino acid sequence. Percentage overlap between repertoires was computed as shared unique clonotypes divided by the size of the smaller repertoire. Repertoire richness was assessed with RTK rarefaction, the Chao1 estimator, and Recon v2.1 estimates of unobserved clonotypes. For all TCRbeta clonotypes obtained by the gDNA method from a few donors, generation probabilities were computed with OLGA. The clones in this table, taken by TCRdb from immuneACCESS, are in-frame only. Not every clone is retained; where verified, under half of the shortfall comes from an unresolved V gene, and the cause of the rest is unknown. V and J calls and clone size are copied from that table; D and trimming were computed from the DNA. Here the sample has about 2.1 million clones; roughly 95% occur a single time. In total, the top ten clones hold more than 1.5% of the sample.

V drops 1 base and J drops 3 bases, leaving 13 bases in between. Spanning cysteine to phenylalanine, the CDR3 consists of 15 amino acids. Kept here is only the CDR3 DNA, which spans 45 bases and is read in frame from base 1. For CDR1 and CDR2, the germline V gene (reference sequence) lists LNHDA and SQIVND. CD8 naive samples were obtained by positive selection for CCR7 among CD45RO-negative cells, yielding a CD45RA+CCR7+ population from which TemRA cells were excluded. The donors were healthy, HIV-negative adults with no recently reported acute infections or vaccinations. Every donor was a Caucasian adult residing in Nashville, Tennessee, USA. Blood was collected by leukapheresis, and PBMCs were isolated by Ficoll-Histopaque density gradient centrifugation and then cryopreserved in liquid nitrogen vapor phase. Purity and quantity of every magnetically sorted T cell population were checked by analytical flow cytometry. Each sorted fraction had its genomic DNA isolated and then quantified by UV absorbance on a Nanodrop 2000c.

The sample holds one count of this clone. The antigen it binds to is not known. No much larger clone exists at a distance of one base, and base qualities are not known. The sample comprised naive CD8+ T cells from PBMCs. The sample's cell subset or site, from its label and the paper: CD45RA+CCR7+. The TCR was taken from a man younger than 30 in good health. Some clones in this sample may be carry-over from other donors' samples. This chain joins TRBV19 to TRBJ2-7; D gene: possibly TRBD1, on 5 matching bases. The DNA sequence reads TGTGCCAGTAGTATAGGGGATCCAGGGAACTACGAGCAGTACTTC. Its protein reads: CASSIGDPGNYEQYF.